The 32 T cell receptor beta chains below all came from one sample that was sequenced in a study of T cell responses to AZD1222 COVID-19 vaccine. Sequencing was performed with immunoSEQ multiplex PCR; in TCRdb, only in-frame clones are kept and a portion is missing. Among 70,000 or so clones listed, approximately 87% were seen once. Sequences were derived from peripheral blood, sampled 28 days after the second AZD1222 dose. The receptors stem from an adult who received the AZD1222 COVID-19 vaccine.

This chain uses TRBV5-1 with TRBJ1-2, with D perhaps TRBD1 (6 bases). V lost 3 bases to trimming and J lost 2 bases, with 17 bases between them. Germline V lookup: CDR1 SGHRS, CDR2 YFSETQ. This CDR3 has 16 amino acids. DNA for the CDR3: TGCGCCAGCAGCTCGCTCACACAGGGCCCGAACTATGGCTACACCTTC. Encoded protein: CASSSLTQGPNYGYTF.

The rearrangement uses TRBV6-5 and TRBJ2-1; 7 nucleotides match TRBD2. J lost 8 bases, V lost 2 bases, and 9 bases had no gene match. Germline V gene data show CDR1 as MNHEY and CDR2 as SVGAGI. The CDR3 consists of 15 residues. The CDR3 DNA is TGTGCCAGCAGTTACGGGGGGGGATGGTCCGATGAGCAGTTCTTC. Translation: CASSYGGGWSDEQFF.

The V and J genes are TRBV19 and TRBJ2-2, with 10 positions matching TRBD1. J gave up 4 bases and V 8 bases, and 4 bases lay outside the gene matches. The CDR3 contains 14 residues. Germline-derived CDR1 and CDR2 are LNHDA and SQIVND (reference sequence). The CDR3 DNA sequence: TGTGCCAGTGGGACAGGGGCTGGCACCGGGGAGCTGTTTTTT. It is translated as CASGTGAGTGELFF.

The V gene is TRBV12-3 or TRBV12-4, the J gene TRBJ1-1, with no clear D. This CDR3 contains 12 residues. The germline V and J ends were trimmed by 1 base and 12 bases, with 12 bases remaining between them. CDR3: CASSLVGTSPFF. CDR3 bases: TGTGCCAGCAGTTTAGTGGGTACATCCCCTTTCTTT.

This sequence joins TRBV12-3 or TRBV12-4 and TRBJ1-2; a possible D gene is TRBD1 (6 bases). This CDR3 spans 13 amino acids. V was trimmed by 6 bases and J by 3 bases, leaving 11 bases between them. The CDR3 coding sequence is TGTGCCAGCAGCACAGGGTCGTACTATGGCTACACCTTC. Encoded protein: CASSTGSYYGYTF.

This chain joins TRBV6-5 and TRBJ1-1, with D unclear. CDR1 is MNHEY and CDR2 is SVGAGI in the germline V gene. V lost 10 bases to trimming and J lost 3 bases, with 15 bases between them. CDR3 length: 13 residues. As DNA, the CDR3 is TGTGCCACCCAAGAGCGGTGGGACACTGAAGCTTTCTTT. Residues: CATQERWDTEAFF.

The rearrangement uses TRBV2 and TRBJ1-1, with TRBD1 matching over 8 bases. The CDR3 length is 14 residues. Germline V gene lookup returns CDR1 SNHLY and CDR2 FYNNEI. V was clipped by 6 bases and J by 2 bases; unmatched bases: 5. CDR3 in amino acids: CASRAGTGNTEAFF. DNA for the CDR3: TGTGCCAGCAGAGCCGGGACAGGCAACACTGAAGCTTTCTTT.

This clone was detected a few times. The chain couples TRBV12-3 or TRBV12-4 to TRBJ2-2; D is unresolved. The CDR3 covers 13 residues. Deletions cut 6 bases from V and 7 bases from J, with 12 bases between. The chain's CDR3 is CASRPLGVGELFF. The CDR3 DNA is TGTGCCAGCAGACCTTTAGGTGTCGGGGAGCTGTTTTTT.

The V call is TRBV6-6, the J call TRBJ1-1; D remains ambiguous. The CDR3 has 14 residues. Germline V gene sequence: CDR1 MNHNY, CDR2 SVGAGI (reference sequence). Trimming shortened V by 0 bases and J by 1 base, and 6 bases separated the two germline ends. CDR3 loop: CASSYSGGNTEAFF. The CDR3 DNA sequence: TGTGCCAGCAGTTACTCGGGCGGGAACACTGAAGCTTTCTTT.

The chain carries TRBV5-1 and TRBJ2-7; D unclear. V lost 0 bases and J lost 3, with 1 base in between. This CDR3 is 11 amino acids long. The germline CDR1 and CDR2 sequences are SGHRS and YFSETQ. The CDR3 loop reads CASSLDYEQYF. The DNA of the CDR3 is TGCGCCAGCAGCTTGGACTACGAGCAGTACTTC.

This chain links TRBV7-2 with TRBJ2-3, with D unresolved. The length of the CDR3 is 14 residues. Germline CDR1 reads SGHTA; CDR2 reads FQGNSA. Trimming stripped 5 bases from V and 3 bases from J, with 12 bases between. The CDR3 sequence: CASSRQVSTDTQYF. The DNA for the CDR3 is TGTGCCAGCAGCCGCCAGGTTTCTACAGATACGCAGTATTTT.

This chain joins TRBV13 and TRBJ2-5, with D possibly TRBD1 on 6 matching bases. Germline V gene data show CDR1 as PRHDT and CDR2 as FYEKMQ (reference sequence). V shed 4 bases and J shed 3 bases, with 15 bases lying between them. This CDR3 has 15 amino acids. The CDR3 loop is CASSSYTTGKETQYF. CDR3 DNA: TGTGCCAGCAGCTCGTATACCACAGGGAAAGAGACCCAGTACTTC. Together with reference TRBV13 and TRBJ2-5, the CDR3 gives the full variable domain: AAGVIQSPRHLIKEKRETATLKCYPIPRHDTVYWYQQGPGQDPQFLISFYEKMQSDKGSIPDRFSAQQFSDYHSELNMSSLELGDSALYFCASSSYTTGKETQYFGPGTRLLVL.

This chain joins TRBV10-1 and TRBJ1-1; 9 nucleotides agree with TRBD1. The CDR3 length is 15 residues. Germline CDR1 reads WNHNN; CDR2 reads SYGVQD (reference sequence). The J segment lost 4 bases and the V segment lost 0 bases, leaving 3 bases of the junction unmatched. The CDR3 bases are TGCGCCAGCAGTGAGTCCGGGACAGGGATCACTGAAGCTTTCTTT. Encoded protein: CASSESGTGITEAFF.

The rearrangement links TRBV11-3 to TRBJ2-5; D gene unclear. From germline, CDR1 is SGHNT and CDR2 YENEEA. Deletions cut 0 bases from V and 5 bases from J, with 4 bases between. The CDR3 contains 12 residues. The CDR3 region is CASSLEGETQYF. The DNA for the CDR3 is TGTGCCAGCAGCTTAGAGGGGGAGACCCAGTACTTC.

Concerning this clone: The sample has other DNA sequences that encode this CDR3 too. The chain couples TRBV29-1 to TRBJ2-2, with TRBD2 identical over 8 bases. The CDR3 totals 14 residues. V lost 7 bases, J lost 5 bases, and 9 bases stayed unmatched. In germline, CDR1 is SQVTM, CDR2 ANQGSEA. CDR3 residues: CSAPGLGDTGELFF. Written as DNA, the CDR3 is TGCAGCGCACCGGGACTAGGCGATACCGGGGAGCTGTTTTTT.

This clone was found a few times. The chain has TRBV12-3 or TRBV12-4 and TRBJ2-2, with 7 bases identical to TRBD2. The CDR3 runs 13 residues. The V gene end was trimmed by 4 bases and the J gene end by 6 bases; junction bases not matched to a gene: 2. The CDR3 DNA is TGTGCCAGCAGTTCAACTAGCGCCGGGGAGCTGTTTTTT. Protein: CASSSTSAGELFF.

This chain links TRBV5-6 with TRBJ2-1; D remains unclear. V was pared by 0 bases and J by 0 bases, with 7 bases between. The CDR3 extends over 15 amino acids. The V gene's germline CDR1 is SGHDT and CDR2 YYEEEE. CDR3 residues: CASSLGVSSYNEQFF. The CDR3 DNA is TGTGCCAGCAGCTTGGGGGTGAGCTCCTACAATGAGCAGTTCTTC.

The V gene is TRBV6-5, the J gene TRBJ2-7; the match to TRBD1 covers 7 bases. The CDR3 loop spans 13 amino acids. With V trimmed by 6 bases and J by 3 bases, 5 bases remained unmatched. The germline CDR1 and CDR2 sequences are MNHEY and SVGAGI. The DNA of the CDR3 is TGTGCCAGCAGCTACGGGACAGTCTACGAGCAGTACTTC. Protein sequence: CASSYGTVYEQYF.

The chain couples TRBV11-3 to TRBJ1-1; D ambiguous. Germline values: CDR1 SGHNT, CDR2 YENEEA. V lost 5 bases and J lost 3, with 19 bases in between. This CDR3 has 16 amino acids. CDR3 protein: CASSPQLFGKDTEAFF. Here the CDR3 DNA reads TGTGCCAGCAGCCCTCAGCTATTTGGTAAAGACACTGAAGCTTTCTTT. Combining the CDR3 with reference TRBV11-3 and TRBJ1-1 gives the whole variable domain EAGVVQSPRYKIIEKKQPVAFWCNPISGHNTLYWYLQNLGQGPELLIRYENEEAVDDSQLPKDRFSAERLKGVDSTLKIQPAELGDSAVYLCASSPQLFGKDTEAFFGQGTRLTVV.

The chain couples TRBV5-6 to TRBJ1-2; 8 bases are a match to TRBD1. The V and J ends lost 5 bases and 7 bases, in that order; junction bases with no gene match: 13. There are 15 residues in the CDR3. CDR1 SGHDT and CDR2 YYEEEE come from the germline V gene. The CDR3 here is CASRGRDRSEFGYTF. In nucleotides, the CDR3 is TGTGCCAGCAGGGGCCGGGACAGGAGTGAGTTTGGCTACACCTTC.

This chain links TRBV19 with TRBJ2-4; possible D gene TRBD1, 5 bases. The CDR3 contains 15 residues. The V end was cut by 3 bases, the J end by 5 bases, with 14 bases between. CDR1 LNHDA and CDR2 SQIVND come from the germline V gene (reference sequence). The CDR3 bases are TGTGCCAGTAGTATTGGGGCCAGGGTCGAAAACATTCAGTACTTC. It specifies CASSIGARVENIQYF.

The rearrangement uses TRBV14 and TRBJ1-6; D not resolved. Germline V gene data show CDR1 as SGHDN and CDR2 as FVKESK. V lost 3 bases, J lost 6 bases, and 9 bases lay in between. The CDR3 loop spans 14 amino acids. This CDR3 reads CASSHLQSNSPLHF. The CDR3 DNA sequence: TGTGCCAGCAGCCACTTACAGTCTAATTCACCCCTCCACTTT.

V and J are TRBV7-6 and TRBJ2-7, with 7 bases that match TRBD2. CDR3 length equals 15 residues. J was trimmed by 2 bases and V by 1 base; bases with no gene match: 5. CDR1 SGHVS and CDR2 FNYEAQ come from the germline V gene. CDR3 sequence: CASSLELADPYEQYF. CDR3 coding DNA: TGTGCCAGCAGCTTAGAGCTAGCGGATCCCTACGAGCAGTACTTC.

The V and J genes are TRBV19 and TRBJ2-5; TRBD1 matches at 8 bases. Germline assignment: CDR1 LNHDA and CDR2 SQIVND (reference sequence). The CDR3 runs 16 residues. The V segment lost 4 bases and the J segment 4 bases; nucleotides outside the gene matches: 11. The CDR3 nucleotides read TGTGCCAGTAGTACAGGGGGCAGTAGCTTGGGAGAGACCCAGTACTTC. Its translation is CASSTGGSSLGETQYF.

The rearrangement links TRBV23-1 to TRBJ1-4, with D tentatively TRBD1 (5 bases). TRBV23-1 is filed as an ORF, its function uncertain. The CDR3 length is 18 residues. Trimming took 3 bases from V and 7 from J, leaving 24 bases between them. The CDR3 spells CASSHHRGDSRVPEKLFF. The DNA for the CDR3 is TGCGCCAGCAGTCACCACCGTGGAGACAGCCGAGTTCCTGAAAAACTGTTTTTT.

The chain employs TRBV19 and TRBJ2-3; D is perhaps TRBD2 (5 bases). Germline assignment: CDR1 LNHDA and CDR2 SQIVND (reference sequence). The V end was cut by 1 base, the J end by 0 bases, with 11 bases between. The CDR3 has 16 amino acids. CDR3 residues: CASSIAAGSSTDTQYF. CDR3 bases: TGTGCCAGTAGTATAGCGGCGGGCTCAAGCACAGATACGCAGTATTTT. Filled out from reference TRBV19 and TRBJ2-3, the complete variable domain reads DGGITQSPKYLFRKEGQNVTLSCEQNLNHDAMYWYRQDPGQGLRLIYYSQIVNDFQKGDIAEGYSVSREKKESFPLTVTSAQKNPTAFYLCASSIAAGSSTDTQYFGPGTRLTVL.

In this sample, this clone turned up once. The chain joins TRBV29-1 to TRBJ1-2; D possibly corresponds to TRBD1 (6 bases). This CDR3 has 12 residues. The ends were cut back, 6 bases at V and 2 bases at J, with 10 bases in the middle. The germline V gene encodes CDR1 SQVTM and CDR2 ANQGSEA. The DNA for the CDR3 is TGCAGCGTCGCGGACAGCAACTATGGCTACACCTTC. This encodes CSVADSNYGYTF.

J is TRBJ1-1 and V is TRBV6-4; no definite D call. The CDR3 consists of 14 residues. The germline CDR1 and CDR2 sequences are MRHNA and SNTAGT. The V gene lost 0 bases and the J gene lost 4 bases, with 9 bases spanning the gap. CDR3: CASSDSSWGTEAFF. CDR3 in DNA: TGTGCCAGCAGTGACTCGAGCTGGGGCACTGAAGCTTTCTTT.

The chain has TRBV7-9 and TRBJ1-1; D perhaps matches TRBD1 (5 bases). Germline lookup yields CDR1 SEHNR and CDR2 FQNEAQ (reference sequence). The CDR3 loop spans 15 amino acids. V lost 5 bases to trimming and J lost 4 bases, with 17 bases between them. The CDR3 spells CASSPPGTGLTEAFF. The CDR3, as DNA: TGTGCCAGCAGCCCTCCCGGGACGGGTCTCACTGAAGCTTTCTTT.

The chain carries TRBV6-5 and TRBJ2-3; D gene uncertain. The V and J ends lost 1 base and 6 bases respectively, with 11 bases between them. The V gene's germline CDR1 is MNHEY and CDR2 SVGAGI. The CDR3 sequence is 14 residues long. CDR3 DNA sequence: TGTGCCAGCAGTTACTTGTCCAATCAGGATACGCAGTATTTT. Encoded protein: CASSYLSNQDTQYF.

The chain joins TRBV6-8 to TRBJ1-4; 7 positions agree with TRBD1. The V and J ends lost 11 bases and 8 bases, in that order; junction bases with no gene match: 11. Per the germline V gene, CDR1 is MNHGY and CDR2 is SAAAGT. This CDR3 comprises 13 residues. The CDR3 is CARTGSQKEKLFF. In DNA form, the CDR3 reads TGTGCCCGGACAGGCTCCCAGAAGGAAAAACTGTTTTTT.

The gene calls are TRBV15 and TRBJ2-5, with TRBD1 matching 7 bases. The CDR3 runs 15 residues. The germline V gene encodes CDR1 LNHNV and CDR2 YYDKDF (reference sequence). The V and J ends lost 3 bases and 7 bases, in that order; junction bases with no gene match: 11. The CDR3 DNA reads TGTGCCACCAGCAGCCAACGGACAGGTTCGGGGACCCAGTACTTC. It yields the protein CATSSQRTGSGTQYF. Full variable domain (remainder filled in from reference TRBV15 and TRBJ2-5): DAMVIQNPRYQVTQFGKPVTLSCSQTLNHNVMYWYQQKSSQAPKLLFHYYDKDFNNEADTPDNFQSRRPNTSFCFLDIRSPGLGDTAMYLCATSSQRTGSGTQYFGPGTRLLVL.